The sequence of this TCR beta chain was determined in a study of T cell repertoires in cytomegalovirus infection. About the research overall: CMV epitopes used comprised recently identified HLA-C-restricted ones and well-studied HLA-B-restricted ones. The study, taken as a whole, reports: HLA-C-restricted CMV-specific TCR beta clonotypes were dominant in the ex vivo response.

TCRdb reprocessed the reads via MiXCR and lists one record per CDR3 protein. The data hold approximately 990,000 distinct CDR3 sequences, with approximately 31% observed a single time. Regarding this clonotype: Antigen: not known.

The specimen was cultured CD8+ T cells from PBMCs, collected from culture after CMV antigen stimulation. The TCR sequence derives from a human donor in good health (CMV status not recorded). Some clones in this sample may be carry-over from other donors' samples.

The CDR3, as DNA: TGTGCCAGCAGCTTGCGGCAAGCGGGGTGGGAGACCCAGTACTTC. This sequence encodes CASSLRQAGWETQYF. This sequence joins TRBV5-6 and TRBJ2-5; 7 bases fit TRBD2. CDR3 size: 15 residues. CDR1 is SGHDT, CDR2 YYEEEE, per germline. Losses at the gene ends were 1 base for V and 5 bases for J; bases not matched to a gene: 8.